Sequencing of this TCR beta chain was carried out in a study of Ad26.COV2.S vaccination and SARS-CoV-2 variants. Study-level information: Of the COV1001 trial arms, the Ad26.COV2.S arm included the donor.

Clones were sequenced by immunoSEQ multiplex PCR, and TCRdb holds only the in-frame ones, with some missing. The sample carries about 680,000 clones, roughly 90% recorded once. Treatment given: roughly 18 received Ad26.COV2.S at low or high dose, single or two shots; about 5 received placebo; per-sample allocation not given. It was on day 63 after the first vaccine or placebo injection that samples were taken. This person who donated was an adult of 18-55 years in Boston. Per the germline V gene, CDR1 is MNHEY and CDR2 is SMNVEV (reference sequence). The V end lost 5 bases, the J end lost 5 bases, and 16 bases lay between the germline ends. The CDR3 totals 16 residues.

The chain joins TRBV27 to TRBJ1-6; maybe TRBD1 (6 bases). The source material was peripheral blood, sampled in a trial of Ad26.COV2.S vaccine versus placebo. This receptor was taken from a person aged 18-60 years who received the Ad26.COV2.S COVID-19 vaccine or a placebo. As DNA, the CDR3 is TGTGCCAGCAGTCACCTTACAGGGATTAATAATTCACCCCTCCACTTT. Protein: CASSHLTGINNSPLHF.